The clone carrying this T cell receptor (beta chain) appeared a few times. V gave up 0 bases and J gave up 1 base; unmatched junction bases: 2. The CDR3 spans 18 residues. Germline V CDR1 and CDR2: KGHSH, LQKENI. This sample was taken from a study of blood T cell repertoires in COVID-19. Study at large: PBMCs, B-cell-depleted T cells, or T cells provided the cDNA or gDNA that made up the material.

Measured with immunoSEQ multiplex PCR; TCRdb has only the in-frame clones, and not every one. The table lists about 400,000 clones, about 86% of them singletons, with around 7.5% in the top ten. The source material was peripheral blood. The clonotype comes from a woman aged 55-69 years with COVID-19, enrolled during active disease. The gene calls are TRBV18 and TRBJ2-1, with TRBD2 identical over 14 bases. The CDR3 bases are TGTGCCAGCTCACCACCGACTAGCGGGGGGGATTCCTACAATGAGCAGTTCTTC. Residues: CASSPPTSGGDSYNEQFF. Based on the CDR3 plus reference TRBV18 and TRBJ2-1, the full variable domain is NAGVMQNPRHLVRRRGQEARLRCSPMKGHSHVYWYRQLPEEGLKFMVYLQKENIIDESGMPKERFSAEFPKEGPSILRIQQVVRGDSAAYFCASSPPTSGGDSYNEQFFGPGTRLTVL.